These T cell receptor beta chains were read from a single sample in a study of beta chain features in type 1 diabetes. Assay used: immunoSEQ multiplex PCR; TCRdb lists only in-frame clones, some missing. The table has 150,000 to 200,000 clones, roughly 59% seen once. Sequences were obtained from naive CD4+ T cells from blood. Source of these receptors: a man aged 25 to 40 with type 1 diabetes. The CDR3 runs from the conserved cysteine through the conserved F or W. Each record gives: J gene, V gene, CDR3 protein.

TRBJ2-5	TRBV29-1	CSVEGTGETQYF
TRBJ2-3	TRBV25-1	CASSEYGRGTDTQYF
TRBJ2-5	TRBV28	CASGRAPLDPETQYF
TRBJ1-1	TRBV29-1	CSVGLNTEAFF
TRBJ2-7	TRBV29-1	CSVGQGERYEQYF
TRBJ1-4	TRBV18	CASSPTPGKLFF
TRBJ1-2	TRBV29-1	CSVDWTDPNYGYTF
TRBJ2-5	TRBV7-2	CASSPRTGFQTQYF
TRBJ2-2	TRBV13	CASSNEGGMYTGELFF
TRBJ2-1	TRBV5-4	CASSLDPGDEQFF
TRBJ2-1	TRBV2	CASIQGQYNEQFF
TRBJ1-5	TRBV29-1	CSVWSGVNQPQHF
TRBJ1-1	TRBV30	CAWRTGRTEAFF
TRBJ2-5	TRBV29-1	CSVELGTGVFYQETQYF
TRBJ2-3	TRBV11-2	CASSPSTDTQYF
TRBJ1-6	TRBV27	CASSQYRDSPLHF
TRBJ2-1	TRBV14	CASSQARLHNEQFF
TRBJ2-7	TRBV2	CASSAGLSYEQYF
TRBJ1-1	TRBV7-9	CASSLKTGETEAFF
TRBJ2-7	TRBV6-5	CASSYSLRGLSGEQYF
TRBJ2-5	TRBV30	CAWSPVQQETQYF
TRBJ1-6	TRBV13	CASSSDLRTGVSPLHF
TRBJ2-3	TRBV19	CASSDGDSTDTQYF
TRBJ1-3	TRBV14	CASSRRSSGNTIYF
TRBJ2-5	TRBV9	CASSVAAQGRGRETQYF
TRBJ1-2	TRBV30	CAWSPLDIGYTF
TRBJ2-5	TRBV30	CAWKRTSGAGETQYF
TRBJ2-3	TRBV2	CASSEAPAPRTQYF
TRBJ2-5	TRBV27	CASSQGLAGKETQYF
TRBJ2-3	TRBV4-3	CASSPQTTSGRGSTDTQYF
TRBJ2-2	TRBV30	CAWLPNPGTGVGELFF
TRBJ2-6	TRBV13	CASSLLSGANVLTF
TRBJ1-6	TRBV23-1	CASSQSAADNSPLHF
TRBJ2-1	TRBV7-9	CASSATGTGTNEQFF
TRBJ2-6	TRBV7-9	CASNPGANVLTF
TRBJ2-3	TRBV9	CASTRGSSSTDTQYF
TRBJ2-6	TRBV15	CATSADRDAGANVLTF
TRBJ1-1	TRBV20-1	CSASGDTEAFF
TRBJ2-4	TRBV29-1	CSVFSLAKNIQYF
TRBJ2-5	TRBV30	CAWSEDRAAPSDF
TRBJ1-4	TRBV6-6	CASSYQGATNEKLFF
TRBJ2-5	TRBV7-2	CASTAGRLAGIETQYF
TRBJ2-5	TRBV18	CASSPNSQETQYF
TRBJ2-4	TRBV2	CASERGGVAKNIQYF
TRBJ2-3	TRBV28	CASSLSQGAGTDTQYF
TRBJ1-4	TRBV30	CAWLPGSFTTNEKLFF
TRBJ2-5	TRBV27	CASSLGTGGWETQYF
TRBJ1-3	TRBV30	CAWDYRGSSGNTIYF
TRBJ2-7	TRBV18	CASSPDQDGEQYF
TRBJ1-3	TRBV9	CASSPAGTGPSGNTIYF
TRBJ2-4	TRBV7-2	CASSFEGANIQYF
TRBJ2-7	TRBV9	CASSTGLAGQYYEQYF
TRBJ2-4	TRBV5-1	CASQPVSGENIQYF
TRBJ1-4	TRBV9	CASSVLGRGDEKLFF